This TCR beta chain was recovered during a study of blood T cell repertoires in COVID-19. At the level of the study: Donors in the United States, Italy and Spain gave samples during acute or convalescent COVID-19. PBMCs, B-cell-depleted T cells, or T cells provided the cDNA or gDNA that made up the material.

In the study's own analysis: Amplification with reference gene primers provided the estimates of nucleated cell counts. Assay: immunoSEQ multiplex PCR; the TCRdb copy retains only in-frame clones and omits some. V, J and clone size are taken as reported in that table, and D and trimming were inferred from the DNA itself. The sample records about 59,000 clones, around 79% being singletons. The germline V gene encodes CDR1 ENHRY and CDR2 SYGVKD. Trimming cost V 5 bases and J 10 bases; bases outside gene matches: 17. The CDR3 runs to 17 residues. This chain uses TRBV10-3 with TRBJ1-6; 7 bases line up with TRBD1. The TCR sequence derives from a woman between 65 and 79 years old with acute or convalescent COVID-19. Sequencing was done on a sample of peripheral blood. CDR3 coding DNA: TGTGCCATCAGTTCACCTGAACGGACAGGAGAAGGATCACCCCTCCACTTT. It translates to CAISSPERTGEGSPLHF.